This T cell receptor (beta chain) was identified during a study of human T cells and chemical hapten exposure. Study-wide results and caveats: Given that the donors had alopecia, their immune response may differ from that seen in healthy people.

The sample's time point: patch test 1, 2 weeks after DPC sensitization. The treatment here: therapeutic diphenylcyclopropenone sensitization with weekly scalp DPC. Per the germline V gene, CDR1 is DFQATT and CDR2 is SNEGSKA (reference sequence). V shed 5 bases and J shed 1 base, with 13 bases lying between them. The CDR3 runs to 14 residues. This clonotype was recorded a few times. Its antigen is not identified. MiXCR, run by TCRdb on the RACE reads, gives a single entry per CDR3 protein. The repertoire holds some 350,000 distinct CDR3 sequences, with approximately 6.9% as singletons. The sequence was obtained from a young woman with alopecia areata. Some clones in this sample may be carry-over from other donors' samples. This sample comprised whole blood, obtained in connection with sensitization to the hapten diphenylcyclopropenone (DPC). The V gene is TRBV20-1, the J gene TRBJ2-3; the D is unclear. CDR3 in amino acids: CSAPKGLGTDTQYF. CDR3 nucleotides: TGCAGTGCTCCAAAAGGGTTGGGCACAGATACGCAGTATTTT.